Shown below are 13 T cell receptor beta chains from a single sample sequenced in a study of blood T cell repertoires in COVID-19. Generated by immunoSEQ multiplex PCR, the TCRdb table keeps only in-frame clones and is missing some. The sample lists approximately 240,000 clones, roughly 80% occurring once. Sequencing was done on a sample of peripheral blood. The receptor source for this set is a woman between 40 and 55 years old with active or convalescent COVID-19.

This clone was found many times. The J gene is TRBJ2-1, the V gene TRBV4-2; D is ambiguous. This CDR3 has 11 amino acids. The V end lost 4 bases, the J end lost 5 bases, and 3 bases lay between the germline ends. Germline lookup yields CDR1 LGHNA and CDR2 YNFKEQ. Here the CDR3 DNA reads TGTGCCAGCAGCCTCAACAATGAGCAGTTCTTC. Its translation: CASSLNNEQFF.

This clone appeared a single time. The gene calls are TRBV15 and TRBJ2-1; 9 bases agree with TRBD1. Germline CDR1 and CDR2: LNHNV and YYDKDF (reference sequence). The CDR3 is made up of 14 amino acids. With 4 bases clipped from V and 13 bases from J, the junction kept 11 bases outside the gene matches. The CDR3 bases are TGTGCCACCAGCATTGACAGGGGGAAAGCGGAACAGTTCTTC. Translated, it gives CATSIDRGKAEQFF.

The rearrangement joins TRBV10-1 to TRBJ1-1, with D possibly being TRBD1 (6 bases). The CDR3 sequence is 15 residues long. V lost 4 bases and J 1 base, leaving 13 bases between the germline ends. The germline gives CDR1 WNHNN, CDR2 SYGVQD (reference sequence). The CDR3 sequence is CASSAQSGQNTEAFF. The CDR3 region has the DNA TGCGCCAGCAGTGCCCAATCGGGACAGAACACTGAAGCTTTCTTT.

This rearrangement joins TRBV29-1 to TRBJ2-1; 11 bases are a match to TRBD2. The CDR3 has 16 residues. Germline V gene lookup returns CDR1 SQVTM and CDR2 ANQGSEA. V trimming: 4 bases; J trimming: 6 bases; junction bases outside the gene matches: 11. CDR3: CSVGLAGGRPLNEQFF. CDR3 DNA: TGCAGCGTTGGGCTAGCGGGGGGCCGCCCGCTCAATGAGCAGTTCTTC.

The chain uses TRBV5-1 and TRBJ2-6; 9 bases match TRBD2. Germline V gene data show CDR1 as SGHRS and CDR2 as YFSETQ. J gave up 2 bases and V 7 bases, and 1 base lay outside the gene matches. CDR3 length equals 14 residues. CDR3 amino acids: CASRGGAGANVLTF. The DNA for the CDR3 is TGCGCCAGCCGCGGGGGGGCTGGGGCCAACGTCCTGACTTTC. Full variable domain (missing parts from reference TRBV5-1 and TRBJ2-6): KAGVTQTPRYLIKTRGQQVTLSCSPISGHRSVSWYQQTPGQGLQFLFEYFSETQRNKGNFPGRFSGRQFSNSRSEMNVSTLELGDSALYLCASRGGAGANVLTFGAGSRLTVL.

The J gene is TRBJ2-5, the V gene TRBV28; D is perhaps TRBD1 (5 bases). Trimming pared 2 bases from V and 3 bases from J, leaving 13 bases between. The CDR3 runs to 15 residues. Looked up from germline, CDR1 is MDHEN and CDR2 is SYDVKM. CDR3 amino acids: CASSLPSTEKETQYF. CDR3 in DNA: TGTGCCAGCAGTTTACCCTCGACAGAGAAAGAGACCCAGTACTTC.

The chain is built from TRBV18 and TRBJ2-7; D not resolved. CDR1 and CDR2 (germline): KGHSH, LQKENI. The V end lost 0 bases, the J end lost 4 bases, and 10 bases lay between the germline ends. The CDR3 covers 14 residues. CDR3 sequence (DNA): TGTGCCAGCTCACCACCAGTATTAGATTACGAGCAGTACTTC. Translated: CASSPPVLDYEQYF.

Many counts were recorded for this clone. The chain has TRBV7-9 and TRBJ1-4, with TRBD1 as a possible D gene (5 bases). V was clipped by 0 bases and J by 7 bases, with 9 bases between them. Germline V gene data show CDR1 as SEHNR and CDR2 as FQNEAQ (reference sequence). This CDR3 is 14 amino acids long. DNA of the CDR3: TGTGCCAGCAGCTTAGCGCTGGGGGGTGAAAAACTGTTTTTT. It encodes CASSLALGGEKLFF.

This clone has only a few counts. V is TRBV9 and J is TRBJ1-2; D is perhaps TRBD1 (6 bases). The CDR3 totals 13 residues. Per germline, CDR1 SGDLS and CDR2 YYNGEE. Trimming stripped 3 bases from V and 4 bases from J, with 10 bases between. The CDR3 protein is CASSGTDGYGYTF. CDR3 DNA sequence: TGTGCCAGCAGCGGGACAGATGGCTATGGCTACACCTTC.

The chain joins TRBV29-1 to TRBJ2-7; D possibly corresponds to TRBD1 (5 bases). The germline V gene encodes CDR1 SQVTM and CDR2 ANQGSEA. V was clipped by 4 bases and J by 9 bases, with 16 bases between them. The CDR3 runs to 12 residues. The CDR3 DNA follows: TGCAGCGTTGTAGGGTCAGGGTCTCGGCAGTACTTC. Amino acids: CSVVGSGSRQYF.

This clone has a handful of counts. The genes are TRBV11-3 and TRBJ2-1; TRBD2 matches 8 bases. J lost 7 bases, V lost 5 bases, and 10 bases had no gene match. This CDR3 comprises 15 residues. The germline V gene has CDR1 SGHNT and CDR2 YENEEA. The CDR3 region is CASSLGLAGFNEQFF. The CDR3 DNA reads as TGTGCCAGCAGCCTAGGGCTAGCGGGCTTTAATGAGCAGTTCTTC. Variable domain in full (rest from reference TRBV11-3 and TRBJ2-1): EAGVVQSPRYKIIEKKQPVAFWCNPISGHNTLYWYLQNLGQGPELLIRYENEEAVDDSQLPKDRFSAERLKGVDSTLKIQPAELGDSAVYLCASSLGLAGFNEQFFGPGTRLTVL.

The V gene is TRBV28, the J gene TRBJ2-5, with 9 bases aligning to TRBD1. J gave up 7 bases and V 6 bases, and 6 bases lay outside the gene matches. This CDR3 has 13 residues. Looked up from germline, CDR1 is MDHEN and CDR2 is SYDVKM. The CDR3 loop is CASRRTGDGTQYF. CDR3 nucleotide sequence: TGTGCCAGCAGAAGGACAGGGGATGGGACCCAGTACTTC.

This clone was seen just once. This rearrangement joins TRBV28 to TRBJ1-4; D is ambiguous. Looked up from germline, CDR1 is MDHEN and CDR2 is SYDVKM. The CDR3 totals 16 residues. The germline V and J ends were trimmed by 1 base and 3 bases, with 12 bases remaining between them. The CDR3 nucleotides read TGTGCCAGCAGTTTATCAGGAGGACTACCTAATGAAAAACTGTTTTTT. Encoded protein: CASSLSGGLPNEKLFF.